This T cell receptor beta chain was sequenced in a study of blood T cell repertoires in COVID-19. This clone appeared a few times. Germline trimming cut 6 bases from V and 4 bases from J; bases unmatched to any gene: 4. In germline, CDR1 is KGHSH, CDR2 LQKENI. The CDR3 is made up of 13 amino acids. Repertoires were generated with immunoSEQ multiplex PCR, while TCRdb's copy carries only in-frame clones and drops some. Of over 350,000 clones in the sample, roughly 90% were seen once. The TCR comes from a woman under 40 with active or convalescent COVID-19. The specimen was peripheral blood. The chain joins TRBV18 to TRBJ1-1; 8 nucleotides align to TRBD1. CDR3 sequence: CASSQGAATEAFF. The DNA for the CDR3 is TGTGCCAGCTCTCAGGGGGCGGCCACTGAAGCTTTCTTT. The full variable domain, rest sourced from reference TRBV18 and TRBJ1-1, is NAGVMQNPRHLVRRRGQEARLRCSPMKGHSHVYWYRQLPEEGLKFMVYLQKENIIDESGMPKERFSAEFPKEGPSILRIQQVVRGDSAAYFCASSQGAATEAFFGQGTRLTVV.